Listed here are 7 T cell receptor beta chains from one sample, sequenced in a study of blood T cell repertoires in COVID-19. The table came from immunoSEQ multiplex PCR; TCRdb's copy has only in-frame clones and leaves some out. Seen here are about 380,000 clones, approximately 77% observed once, and the top ten hold under 1.2%. The sample consisted of peripheral blood. These receptor sequences come from a human donor with acute or convalescent COVID-19. The donor label of this sample is uncertain.

CDR3 protein: CASRTAAGGGPYGYTF. The DNA for the CDR3 is TGTGCCAGCAGGACTGCTGCAGGGGGAGGACCTTATGGCTACACCTTC. This rearrangement joins TRBV11-2 to TRBJ1-2, with 7 positions matching TRBD1. This CDR3 is built from 16 residues. Per the germline V gene, CDR1 is SGHAT and CDR2 is FQNNGV. The V and J ends lost 6 bases and 5 bases, in that order; junction bases with no gene match: 15.

J is TRBJ1-3 and V is TRBV2; D gene unclear. Per the germline V gene, CDR1 is SNHLY and CDR2 is FYNNEI. The V end was cut by 3 bases, the J end by 3 bases, with 9 bases between. The CDR3 is 14 amino acids. The DNA of the CDR3 is TGTGCCAGCAGTGAGTCCGGGATTGGAAACACCATATATTTT. It encodes CASSESGIGNTIYF.

The CDR3 protein is CATSRDPLTGANNEKLFF. The CDR3 DNA is TGTGCCACCAGCAGAGATCCCCTTACAGGGGCAAATAATGAAAAACTGTTTTTT. The rearrangement uses TRBV15 and TRBJ1-4; the match to TRBD1 covers 7 bases. Germline V gene data show CDR1 as LNHNV and CDR2 as YYDKDF (reference sequence). The ends lost 0 bases at V and 4 bases at J; junction bases unmatched: 11. The CDR3 has 18 residues.

The rearrangement joins TRBV5-6 to TRBJ1-1, with D maybe TRBD1 (5 bases). CDR3 length: 14 amino acids. V was cut by 0 bases and J by 3 bases, with 9 bases left in between. CDR1 SGHDT and CDR2 YYEEEE come from the germline V gene. The CDR3 sequence is CASSLGGAYTEAFF. For the CDR3, the DNA is TGTGCCAGCAGCTTGGGGGGCGCGTACACTGAAGCTTTCTTT.

The CDR3 nucleotides read TGTGCCAGCAGAAACAGGGGCCACGAGCAGTACTTC. It codes for CASRNRGHEQYF. The chain joins TRBV6-5 to TRBJ2-7; TRBD1 matches 7 bases. The length of the CDR3 is 12 residues. Trimming took 6 bases from V and 5 from J; bases not matched to a gene: 4. CDR1 MNHEY and CDR2 SVGAGI come from the germline V gene.

This sequence joins TRBV18 and TRBJ2-1; the match to TRBD2 covers 7 bases. The CDR3 is made up of 15 amino acids. Germline loops: CDR1 KGHSH, CDR2 LQKENI. With 4 bases clipped from V and 9 bases from J, the junction kept 12 bases outside the gene matches. The CDR3 reads CASSQGLDILGEQFF. Here the CDR3 DNA reads TGTGCCAGCTCACAAGGACTAGATATTCTTGGTGAGCAGTTCTTC.

This sequence joins TRBV5-4 and TRBJ1-2, with 7 bases lining up with TRBD1. V shed 0 bases, J shed 4 bases, and the junction held 9 bases outside the gene matches. Germline V gene lookup returns CDR1 SGHNT and CDR2 YYREEE (reference sequence). There are 16 residues in the CDR3. In DNA form, the CDR3 reads TGTGCCAGCAGCTTGGATAGGGGGCGGCCGCCCTATGGCTACACCTTC. This sequence encodes CASSLDRGRPPYGYTF.